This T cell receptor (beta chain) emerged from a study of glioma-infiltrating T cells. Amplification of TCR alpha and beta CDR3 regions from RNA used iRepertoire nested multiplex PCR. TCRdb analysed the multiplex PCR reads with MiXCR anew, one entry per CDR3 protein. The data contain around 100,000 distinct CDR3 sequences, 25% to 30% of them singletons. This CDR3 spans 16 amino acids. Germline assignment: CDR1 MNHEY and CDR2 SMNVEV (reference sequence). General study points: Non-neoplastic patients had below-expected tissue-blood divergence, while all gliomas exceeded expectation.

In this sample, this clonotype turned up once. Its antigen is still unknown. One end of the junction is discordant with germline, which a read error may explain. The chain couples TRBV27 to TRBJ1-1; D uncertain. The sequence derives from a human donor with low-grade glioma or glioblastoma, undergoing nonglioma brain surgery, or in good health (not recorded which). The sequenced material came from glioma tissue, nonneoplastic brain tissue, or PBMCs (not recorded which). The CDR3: CASSSSPGARLSEAFF. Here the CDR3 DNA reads TGTGCCAGCAGTTCTTCACCAGGAGCCCGGTTGAGTGAAGCCTTCTTT.